This TCR beta chain is from a study of blood T cell repertoires in COVID-19. This clone has just a few counts. Germline V gene lookup returns CDR1 LNHDA and CDR2 SQIVND (reference sequence). This CDR3 comprises 16 residues. The V and J ends lost 5 bases and 5 bases respectively, with 19 bases between them. TCRdb keeps only in-frame clones here, not all; method: immunoSEQ multiplex PCR. The sample carries under 250,000 clones, about 87% recorded once. The source material was PBMCs or T cells enriched from blood (not recorded which). The receptor comes from a woman in her thirties or forties who had been exposed to COVID-19. The chain has TRBV19 and TRBJ1-5; a possible D gene is TRBD1 (5 bases). The CDR3 region has the DNA TGTGCCAGTAGTTGGACACACCCGGGGGGTTATCAGCCCCAGCATTTT. Translating it yields CASSWTHPGGYQPQHF.